Following are 31 T cell receptor beta chains from one sample sequenced in a study of shared clonotypes between healthy human individuals. Some clones are missing from TCRdb's copy, which holds only in-frame ones; the method was immunoSEQ multiplex PCR. The repertoire holds 2 million to 2.5 million clones, with almost 96% as singletons. Sequences were obtained from naive CD4+ T cells sorted from blood. The subset denotes: CD45RA+ positively selected. The receptors originated from a man between 18 and 29 years old in good health.

Here the CDR3 DNA reads TGTGCCTGGAACTACGGGACGAGAGAGACCCAGTACTTC. Translation gives CAWNYGTRETQYF. The chain joins TRBV30 to TRBJ2-5; perhaps D is TRBD1 or TRBD2 (5 bases each). Trimming took 4 bases from V and 4 from J, leaving 13 bases between them. The CDR3 spans 13 residues. CDR1 and CDR2 from the germline V gene are GTSNPN and SVGIG (reference sequence).

CDR3 sequence (DNA): TGTGCCAGCAGCTTAAAAGGAAACGAGCAGTACTTC. Translating it yields CASSLKGNEQYF. The J gene is TRBJ2-7, the V gene TRBV11-3; no clear D gene. The germline CDR1 and CDR2 sequences are SGHNT and YENEEA. CDR3 size: 12 residues. Trimming removed 2 bases from V and 5 bases from J, with 7 bases in between.

The gene calls are TRBV10-3 and TRBJ1-1; D may be TRBD1 (5 bases). V gave up 2 bases and J gave up 4 bases, with 8 bases separating them. The CDR3 consists of 13 residues. From germline, CDR1 is ENHRY and CDR2 SYGVKD. The CDR3 protein is CAISETGSTEAFF. The CDR3 DNA follows: TGTGCCATCAGTGAGACAGGATCCACTGAAGCTTTCTTT.

This clone is a singleton in its sample. The gene calls are TRBV4-1 and TRBJ2-5, with TRBD2 identical over 8 bases. Trimming took 4 bases from V and 4 from J; bases not matched to a gene: 11. This CDR3 region has 16 residues. The germline V gene encodes CDR1 MGHRA and CDR2 YSYEKL. The chain's CDR3 is CASSPPLAGGRETQYF. The CDR3 DNA reads as TGCGCCAGCAGCCCCCCCCTGGCGGGGGGACGAGAGACCCAGTACTTC.

Only one count was recorded for this clone. The V call is TRBV5-6, the J call TRBJ2-1; 7 positions match TRBD1. Germline V gives CDR1 SGHDT, CDR2 YYEEEE. The CDR3 covers 15 residues. The ends lost 4 bases at V and 7 bases at J; junction bases unmatched: 11. The chain's CDR3 is CASSPRGQPRNEQFF. The CDR3 nucleotides are TGTGCCAGCAGCCCGAGGGGACAGCCCCGAAATGAGCAGTTCTTC.

CDR3 protein: CASSDGDRTEAFF. In nucleotides, the CDR3 is TGCGCCAGCAGTGATGGGGATAGGACTGAAGCTTTCTTT. J is TRBJ1-1 and V is TRBV10-2; D not certain. The CDR3 is made up of 13 amino acids. Trimming left V 3 bases short and J 5 bases short, with 10 bases between. The germline gives CDR1 WSHSY, CDR2 SAAADI.

This chain uses TRBV4-3 with TRBJ2-3, with a possible D match to TRBD2 (6 bases). The ends were cut back, 1 base at V and 4 bases at J, with 12 bases in the middle. The germline V gene has CDR1 LGHNA and CDR2 YSLEER. The CDR3 sequence is 15 residues long. CDR3 in amino acids: CASSQGIREPDTQYF. In DNA, the CDR3 is TGCGCCAGCAGCCAAGGTATTCGGGAGCCAGATACGCAGTATTTT.

This clone was recorded once. The DNA for the CDR3 is TGTGCCTGGAGTGTACGGCCAGGAGGCGACTATGGCTACACCTTC. This sequence encodes CAWSVRPGGDYGYTF. The chain is built from TRBV30 and TRBJ1-2; no definite D call. V lost 0 bases and J lost 3, with 14 bases in between. This CDR3 comprises 15 residues. CDR1 and CDR2 (germline): GTSNPN, SVGIG (reference sequence).

The rearrangement links TRBV6-1 to TRBJ2-2; D call uncertain. The CDR3 extends over 14 amino acids. Trimming took 6 bases from V and 2 from J, leaving 10 bases between them. The germline V gene encodes CDR1 MNHNS and CDR2 SASEGT. The CDR3 DNA is TGTGCCAGCAGAAGGATGGAAAACACCGGGGAGCTGTTTTTT. It translates to CASRRMENTGELFF.

The V and J genes are TRBV5-4 and TRBJ2-1; TRBD2 matches at 9 bases. Trimming took 4 bases from V and 4 from J; bases not matched to a gene: 12. This CDR3 region has 17 residues. Germline assignment: CDR1 SGHNT and CDR2 YYREEE (reference sequence). CDR3: CASSPGGSGSGYNEQFF. The CDR3 region has the DNA TGTGCCAGCAGCCCCGGAGGTAGCGGGAGTGGATACAATGAGCAGTTCTTC. The full variable domain, rest sourced from reference TRBV5-4 and TRBJ2-1, is ETGVTQSPTHLIKTRGQQVTLRCSSQSGHNTVSWYQQALGQGPQFIFQYYREEENGRGNFPPRFSGLQFPNYSSELNVNALELDDSALYLCASSPGGSGSGYNEQFFGPGTRLTVL.

This clone was counted a single time. The J gene is TRBJ2-1, the V gene TRBV6-5; D unresolved. CDR3 length: 13 amino acids. The V and J ends lost 7 bases and 5 bases respectively, with 12 bases between them. Germline V gives CDR1 MNHEY, CDR2 SVGAGI. The CDR3 region is CASTTALNNEQFF. CDR3 sequence (DNA): TGTGCCAGCACGACCGCACTCAACAATGAGCAGTTCTTC.

V usage is TRBV14 and J usage is TRBJ1-2, with 7 nucleotides matching TRBD1. The CDR3 is 16 amino acids. V dropped 2 bases and J dropped 4; count of bases not matched to a gene: 10. Germline V gene lookup returns CDR1 SGHDN and CDR2 FVKESK. DNA for the CDR3: TGTGCCAGCAGCCAACGATCCACCAGGGGGTTCTATGGCTACACCTTC. The encoded protein is CASSQRSTRGFYGYTF.

The chain couples TRBV21-1 to TRBJ2-7; TRBD2, as called in the table, went unchecked against the DNA. TRBV21-1 is a documented pseudogene. The CDR3 is 16 amino acids. The CDR3 DNA is TGTGCCAGCAGCTCGACTAGCGGTGGGGAATCCTACGAGCAGTACTTC. This translates into CASSSTSGGESYEQYF.

With respect to this clone: The same CDR3 arises from other DNA sequences in this sample as well. V gene TRBV5-1 combines with J gene TRBJ2-3, with D tentatively TRBD1 (6 bases). Germline lookup yields CDR1 SGHRS and CDR2 YFSETQ. The CDR3 has 15 amino acids. V was clipped by 0 bases and J by 6 bases, with 14 bases between them. CDR3 in amino acids: CASSLVSGVGDTQYF. DNA of the CDR3: TGCGCCAGCAGCTTGGTCTCAGGGGTCGGGGATACGCAGTATTTT. Supplemented by reference TRBV5-1 and TRBJ2-3, the full variable domain reads KAGVTQTPRYLIKTRGQQVTLSCSPISGHRSVSWYQQTPGQGLQFLFEYFSETQRNKGNFPGRFSGRQFSNSRSEMNVSTLELGDSALYLCASSLVSGVGDTQYFGPGTRLTVL.

V and J are TRBV4-1 and TRBJ2-7; D unclear. The V end was cut by 1 base, the J end by 2 bases, with 9 bases between. Germline-derived CDR1 and CDR2 are MGHRA and YSYEKL. The CDR3 covers 14 residues. DNA of the CDR3: TGCGCCAGCAGCCAAGTCGGGCGGCCCTACGAGCAGTACTTC. Translated, it gives CASSQVGRPYEQYF.

This chain joins TRBV30 and TRBJ1-1, with D perhaps TRBD1 (5 bases). This CDR3 is built from 13 residues. Germline lookup yields CDR1 GTSNPN and CDR2 SVGIG (reference sequence). The V end was cut by 5 bases, the J end by 6 bases, with 16 bases between. DNA of the CDR3: TGTGCCTGGTCTCAACAGGCGGTCGCTGAAGCTTTCTTT. Protein: CAWSQQAVAEAFF.

The chain carries TRBV2 and TRBJ1-2, with 7 bases that match TRBD1. The CDR3 is 14 residues long. V gave up 5 bases and J gave up 4 bases; unmatched junction bases: 7. CDR1 is SNHLY and CDR2 is FYNNEI in the germline V gene. This chain's CDR3 is CASSTGEGPYGYTF. DNA of the CDR3: TGTGCCAGCAGTACAGGGGAGGGTCCCTATGGCTACACCTTC.

The chain employs TRBV5-1 and TRBJ2-5, with TRBD2 as a possible D gene (7 bases). CDR3 length: 14 amino acids. Germline V gene data show CDR1 as SGHRS and CDR2 as YFSETQ. V gave up 2 bases and J gave up 5 bases, with 13 bases separating them. Written as DNA, the CDR3 is TGCGCCAGCAGCTTACGGGGGGCTGGGGAGACCCAGTACTTC. It yields the protein CASSLRGAGETQYF.

This sequence joins TRBV20-1 and TRBJ2-1; no firm D call. V lost 5 bases and J lost 6, with 8 bases in between. CDR1 DFQATT and CDR2 SNEGSKA come from the germline V gene (reference sequence). This CDR3 has 11 amino acids. Here the CDR3 reads CSALTGNEQFF. Written as DNA, the CDR3 is TGCAGTGCTCTGACGGGCAATGAGCAGTTCTTC.

This chain connects TRBV18 to TRBJ2-7; no clear D. The germline V and J ends were trimmed by 6 bases and 4 bases, with 22 bases remaining between them. The germline V gene has CDR1 KGHSH and CDR2 LQKENI. This CDR3 is built from 16 residues. The CDR3 loop reads CASSLKGLDAVYEQYF. The CDR3 DNA is TGTGCCAGCTCCTTGAAAGGGCTGGACGCGGTATACGAGCAGTACTTC.

The chain recombines TRBV27 with TRBJ1-1, with TRBD1 as a possible D gene (5 bases). The CDR3 is 14 amino acids. The germline V and J ends were trimmed by 4 bases and 4 bases, with 13 bases remaining between them. Germline V gene lookup returns CDR1 MNHEY and CDR2 SMNVEV (reference sequence). The CDR3 reads CASSSLGVSTEAFF. CDR3 coding DNA: TGTGCCAGCAGTTCGTTAGGGGTATCCACTGAAGCTTTCTTT.

Remarks on this clone: This sample includes further DNA sequences coding for the same CDR3. This rearrangement joins TRBV5-1 to TRBJ2-1; no clear D. Germline loops: CDR1 SGHRS, CDR2 YFSETQ. The CDR3 is 16 residues long. V shed 0 bases and J shed 0 bases, with 10 bases lying between them. CDR3 protein: CASSLGAASSYNEQFF. In DNA form, the CDR3 reads TGCGCCAGCAGCTTGGGGGCAGCGAGCTCCTACAATGAGCAGTTCTTC.

The chain employs TRBV10-3 and TRBJ2-3; 7 bases are shared with TRBD2. The CDR3 spans 16 residues. J lost 2 bases, V lost 0 bases, and 5 bases had no gene match. Germline CDR1 ENHRY, CDR2 SYGVKD. This CDR3 reads CAISESGTTVTDTQYF. The CDR3 DNA is TGTGCCATCAGTGAGTCTGGGACTACCGTCACAGATACGCAGTATTTT.

A single count supports this clone. Other DNA sequences in the sample encode the same CDR3. The gene calls are TRBV7-2 and TRBJ1-1; D ambiguous. This CDR3 comprises 13 residues. V was cut by 2 bases and J by 0 bases, with 4 bases left in between. In germline, CDR1 is SGHTA, CDR2 FQGNSA. The CDR3 sequence: CASSLQLNTEAFF. Here the CDR3 DNA reads TGTGCCAGCAGCTTACAACTGAACACTGAAGCTTTCTTT.

This clone came up once. The chain uses TRBV5-1 and TRBJ2-3; possibly TRBD1 for D (5 bases). V was pared by 4 bases and J by 4 bases, with 19 bases between. The germline gives CDR1 SGHRS, CDR2 YFSETQ. The CDR3 spans 16 residues. The CDR3 region has the DNA TGCGCCAGCAGCCATCGTATTAGGGGTGGTCCAGATACGCAGTATTTT. It codes for CASSHRIRGGPDTQYF. Full variable domain (missing parts from reference TRBV5-1 and TRBJ2-3): KAGVTQTPRYLIKTRGQQVTLSCSPISGHRSVSWYQQTPGQGLQFLFEYFSETQRNKGNFPGRFSGRQFSNSRSEMNVSTLELGDSALYLCASSHRIRGGPDTQYFGPGTRLTVL.

V gene TRBV10-3 combines with J gene TRBJ2-5; TRBD2 aligns across 7 bases. V shed 10 bases and J 6 bases; nucleotides not matched to a gene: 8. This CDR3 comprises 12 residues. Germline assignment: CDR1 ENHRY and CDR2 SYGVKD. Here the CDR3 DNA reads TGTGCCAGTAGGGACTACCAGCAGACCCAGTACTTC. Its translation is CASRDYQQTQYF.

This rearrangement joins TRBV29-1 to TRBJ2-1; 9 bases are a match to TRBD2. The trim removed 4 bases at V and 5 bases at J, leaving 9 bases unmatched. CDR3 length: 15 amino acids. Germline CDR1 SQVTM, CDR2 ANQGSEA. The CDR3 loop reads CSVGISSGAHNEQFF. CDR3 DNA: TGCAGCGTTGGGATTTCTAGCGGGGCGCACAATGAGCAGTTCTTC.

V is TRBV2 and J is TRBJ1-4, with D unresolved. V gave up 8 bases and J gave up 7 bases, with 17 bases separating them. CDR1 is SNHLY, CDR2 FYNNEI, per germline. The CDR3 has 14 residues. The CDR3 DNA reads TGTGCCAGCTCGGGTGGTTACGGGGTTGAAAAACTGTTTTTT. It is translated as CASSGGYGVEKLFF.

V is TRBV5-1 and J is TRBJ2-5, with D uncertain. Trimming took 4 bases from V and 5 from J, leaving 18 bases between them. The germline CDR1 and CDR2 sequences are SGHRS and YFSETQ. The CDR3 spans 15 residues. CDR3 DNA sequence: TGCGCCAGCAGCGGCTTCGGTTTCGGTCGGGAGACCCAGTACTTC. Amino acid sequence: CASSGFGFGRETQYF.

The chain joins TRBV27 to TRBJ2-7, with TRBD2 matching over 7 bases. The CDR3 loop spans 14 amino acids. CDR1 and CDR2 from the germline V gene are MNHEY and SMNVEV (reference sequence). V shed 7 bases, J shed 6 bases, and the junction held 12 bases outside the gene matches. CDR3 sequence: CASNPLAGVLEQYF. The CDR3 nucleotides read TGTGCCAGCAACCCCCTTGCGGGGGTCCTCGAGCAGTACTTC.

The count of this clone is one. V is TRBV5-4 and J is TRBJ2-5; 10 positions match TRBD2. V was pared by 6 bases and J by 4 bases, with 9 bases of the junction left unmatched. Germline CDR1 and CDR2: SGHNT and YYREEE (reference sequence). CDR3 size: 15 residues. DNA of the CDR3: TGTGCCAGCAACCCGTCGACTAGCGGGTTAGAGACCCAGTACTTC. Its translation is CASNPSTSGLETQYF.